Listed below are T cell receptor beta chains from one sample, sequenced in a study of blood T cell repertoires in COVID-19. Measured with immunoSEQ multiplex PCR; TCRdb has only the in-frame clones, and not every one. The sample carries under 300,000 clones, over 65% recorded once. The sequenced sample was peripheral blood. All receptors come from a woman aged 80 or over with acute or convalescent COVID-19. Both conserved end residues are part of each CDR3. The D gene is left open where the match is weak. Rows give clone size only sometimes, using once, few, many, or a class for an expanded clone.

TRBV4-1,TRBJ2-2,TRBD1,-,CASSQPGQGAGELFF,TGCGCCAGCAGCCAACCGGGACAGGGCGCCGGGGAGCTGTTTTTT
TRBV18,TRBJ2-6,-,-,CASSPGSGANVLTF,TGTGCCAGCTCACCCGGCTCTGGGGCCAACGTCCTGACTTTC
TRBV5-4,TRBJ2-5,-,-,CASSLRLDFQETQYF,TGTGCCAGCAGCTTGCGCCTAGACTTCCAAGAGACCCAGTACTTC
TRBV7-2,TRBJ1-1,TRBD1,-,CASSLRDRPLNTEAFF,TGTGCCAGCAGCTTAAGGGACAGACCTTTGAACACTGAAGCTTTCTTT
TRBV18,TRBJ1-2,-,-,CASSPKGQNYGYTF,TGTGCCAGCTCACCCAAAGGACAGAACTATGGCTACACCTTC
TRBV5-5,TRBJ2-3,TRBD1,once,CASSFPSGTGFATQYF,TGTGCCAGCAGCTTCCCCTCCGGGACAGGGTTTGCTACGCAGTATTTT
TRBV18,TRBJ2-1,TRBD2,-,CASSKTSGGSSYNEQFF,TGTGCCAGCTCAAAGACTAGCGGAGGCAGCTCCTACAATGAGCAGTTCTTC
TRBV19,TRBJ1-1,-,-,CASSIDGSRTMNTEAFF,TGTGCCAGTAGTATCGACGGGAGCCGGACAATGAACACTGAAGCTTTCTTT
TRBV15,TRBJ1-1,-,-,CATSRAGRAEAFF,TGTGCCACCAGCAGAGCTGGGAGAGCTGAAGCTTTCTTT
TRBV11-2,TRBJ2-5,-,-,CASSPYQETQYF,TGTGCCAGCAGCCCCTACCAAGAGACCCAGTACTTC
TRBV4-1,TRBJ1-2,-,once,CASSQRTTGVEGYTF,TGCGCCAGCAGCCAACGTACTACTGGAGTAGAGGGCTACACCTTC
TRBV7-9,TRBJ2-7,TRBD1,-,CASSLAGTAYEQYF,TGTGCCAGCAGCTTAGCCGGGACAGCCTACGAGCAGTACTTC
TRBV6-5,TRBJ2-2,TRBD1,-,CASSTGQGDTGELFF,TGTGCCAGCAGCACCGGACAGGGGGACACCGGGGAGCTGTTTTTT
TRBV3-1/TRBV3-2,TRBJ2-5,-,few,CASSPQLQETQYF,TGTGCCAGCAGCCCCCAACTACAAGAGACCCAGTACTTC
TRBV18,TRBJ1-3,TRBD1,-,CASSPDRGGNTIYF,TGTGCCAGCTCACCAGACAGGGGCGGAAACACCATATATTTT
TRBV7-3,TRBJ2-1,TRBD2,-,CASSPSLAGRSEQFF,TGTGCCAGCAGCCCCAGCCTAGCGGGGCGGAGTGAGCAGTTCTTC
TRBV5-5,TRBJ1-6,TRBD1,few,CASSLVLAGTGSSPLHF,TGTGCCAGCAGCTTGGTCCTAGCCGGGACAGGGTCTTCACCCCTCCACTTT
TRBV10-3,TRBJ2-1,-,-,CAISEAQGTSYNEQFF,TGTGCCATCAGTGAGGCGCAGGGAACATCTTACAATGAGCAGTTCTTC
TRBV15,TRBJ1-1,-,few,CATSGSGSGGWTEAFF,TGTGCCACCAGCGGGTCTGGCTCGGGGGGTTGGACTGAAGCTTTCTTT
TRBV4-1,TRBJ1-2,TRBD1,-,CASRTGQGNYGYTF,TGCGCCAGCAGAACGGGACAGGGAAACTATGGCTACACCTTC
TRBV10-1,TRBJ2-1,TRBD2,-,CASPIGLGGGAYEQFF,TGCGCCAGTCCAATAGGACTAGGCGGGGGGGCATATGAGCAGTTCTTC
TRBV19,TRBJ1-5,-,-,CASTGQPRVQPQHF,TGTGCCAGTACAGGACAGCCCCGCGTTCAGCCCCAGCATTTT
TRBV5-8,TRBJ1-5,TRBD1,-,CASSLNRGPDSNQPQHF,TGTGCCAGCAGCTTGAACAGGGGTCCAGATAGCAATCAGCCCCAGCATTTT
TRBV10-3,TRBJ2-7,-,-,CAISESPTSSGEQYF,TGTGCCATCAGTGAGTCTCCCACTAGCTCGGGCGAGCAGTACTTC
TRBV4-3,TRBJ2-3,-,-,CASSQDLLGPDTQYF,TGCGCCAGCAGCCAAGATTTGCTGGGGCCAGATACGCAGTATTTT
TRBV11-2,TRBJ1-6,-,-,CASSLVAASSYNSPLHF,TGTGCCAGCAGCTTAGTGGCAGCGAGCTCCTATAATTCACCCCTCCACTTT
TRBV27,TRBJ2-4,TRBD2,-,CASSFGGRAQNIQYF,TGTGCCAGCAGTTTTGGCGGGAGGGCCCAAAACATTCAGTACTTC
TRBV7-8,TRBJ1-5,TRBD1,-,CASSPRTGGVQPQHF,TGTGCCAGCAGCCCACGGACAGGGGGCGTACAGCCCCAGCATTTT
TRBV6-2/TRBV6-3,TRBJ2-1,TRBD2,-,CASSYPRGGAGEQFF,TGTGCCAGCAGTTACCCTCGCGGGGGGGCCGGTGAGCAGTTCTTC
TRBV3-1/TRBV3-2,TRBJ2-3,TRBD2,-,CASSQVAGDRGTQYF,TGTGCCAGCAGCCAAGTAGCGGGGGACCGGGGTACGCAGTATTTT
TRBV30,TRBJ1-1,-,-,CAWSVLSGYTEAFF,TGTGCCTGGAGTGTACTGTCAGGGTACACTGAAGCTTTCTTT
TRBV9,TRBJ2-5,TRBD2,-,CASSVGQGGSSLETQYF,TGTGCCAGCAGCGTAGGGCAAGGCGGGAGTAGTCTGGAGACCCAGTACTTC
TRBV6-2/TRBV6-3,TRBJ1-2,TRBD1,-,CASSRQGGGYGYTF,TGTGCCAGCAGCAGACAGGGTGGAGGGTATGGCTACACCTTC
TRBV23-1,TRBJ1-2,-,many,CASSHKKALTGGYTF,TGCGCCAGCAGTCACAAAAAAGCACTGACAGGCGGCTACACCTTC
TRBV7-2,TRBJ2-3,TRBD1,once,CASSQTGGIDTQYF,TGTGCCAGCAGCCAGACAGGGGGCATAGATACGCAGTATTTT
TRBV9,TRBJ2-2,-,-,CASSVAGGGTGELFF,TGTGCCAGCAGCGTCGCAGGGGGAGGAACCGGGGAGCTGTTTTTT
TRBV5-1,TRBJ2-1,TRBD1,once,CASSFRDRGGGMQFF,TGCGCCAGCAGCTTCCGGGACAGGGGCGGGGGAATGCAGTTCTTC
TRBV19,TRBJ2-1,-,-,CASSTGAGLYNEQFF,TGTGCCAGTAGTACCGGCGCAGGACTTTACAATGAGCAGTTCTTC
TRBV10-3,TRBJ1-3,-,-,CAISEFERSGNTIYF,TGTGCCATCAGTGAATTCGAGCGTTCCGGAAACACCATATATTTT
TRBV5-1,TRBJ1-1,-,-,CASSAGRTNTEAFF,TGCGCCAGCAGCGCGGGACGGACGAACACTGAAGCTTTCTTT
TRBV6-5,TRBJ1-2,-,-,CASTPDRNYGYTF,TGTGCCAGCACCCCGGACAGAAACTATGGCTACACCTTC
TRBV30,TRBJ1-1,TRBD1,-,CAWRTGVEAFF,TGTGCCTGGCGGACAGGGGTTGAAGCTTTCTTT
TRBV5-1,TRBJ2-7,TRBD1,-,CASRQWTGNYEQYF,TGCGCCAGCAGACAATGGACAGGGAATTACGAGCAGTACTTC
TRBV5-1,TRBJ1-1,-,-,CASSGRTKNTEAFF,TGCGCCAGCAGCGGGCGGACTAAGAACACTGAAGCTTTCTTT
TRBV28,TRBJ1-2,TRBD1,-,CASHMTGGNYGYTF,TGTGCCAGCCACATGACAGGGGGGAACTATGGCTACACCTTC
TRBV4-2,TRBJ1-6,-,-,CASLDNSRSYNSPLHF,TGTGCCAGTCTGGACAACTCCCGCTCCTATAATTCACCCCTCCACTTT
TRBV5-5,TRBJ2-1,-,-,CASSPRGYNEQFF,TGTGCCAGCAGCCCTCGGGGCTACAATGAGCAGTTCTTC
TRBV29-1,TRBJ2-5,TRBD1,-,CSAGDRGETQYF,TGCAGCGCTGGGGACAGGGGAGAGACCCAGTACTTC
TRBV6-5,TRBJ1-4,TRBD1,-,CASSQRQGYREKLFF,TGTGCCAGCAGCCAAAGACAGGGTTATCGAGAAAAACTGTTTTTT
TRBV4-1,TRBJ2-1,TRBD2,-,CASSQGWASGRNEQFF,TGCGCCAGCAGCCAAGGTTGGGCTAGCGGTAGGAATGAGCAGTTCTTC
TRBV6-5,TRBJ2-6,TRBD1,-,CASSTGGGGANVLTF,TGTGCCAGCAGTACAGGGGGTGGTGGGGCCAACGTCCTGACTTTC
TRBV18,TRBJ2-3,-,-,CASSPEADTQYF,TGTGCCAGCTCCCCTGAGGCCGATACGCAGTATTTT
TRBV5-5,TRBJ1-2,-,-,CASSLDNRAYYGYTF,TGTGCCAGCAGCTTGGATAACAGGGCGTACTATGGCTACACCTTC
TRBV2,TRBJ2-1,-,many,CASKAQGLTYNEQFF,TGTGCTTCGAAGGCCCAGGGACTGACCTACAATGAGCAGTTCTTC
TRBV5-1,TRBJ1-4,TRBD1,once,CASSLAGQSNEKLFF,TGCGCCAGCAGCTTGGCGGGACAGTCTAATGAAAAACTGTTTTTT